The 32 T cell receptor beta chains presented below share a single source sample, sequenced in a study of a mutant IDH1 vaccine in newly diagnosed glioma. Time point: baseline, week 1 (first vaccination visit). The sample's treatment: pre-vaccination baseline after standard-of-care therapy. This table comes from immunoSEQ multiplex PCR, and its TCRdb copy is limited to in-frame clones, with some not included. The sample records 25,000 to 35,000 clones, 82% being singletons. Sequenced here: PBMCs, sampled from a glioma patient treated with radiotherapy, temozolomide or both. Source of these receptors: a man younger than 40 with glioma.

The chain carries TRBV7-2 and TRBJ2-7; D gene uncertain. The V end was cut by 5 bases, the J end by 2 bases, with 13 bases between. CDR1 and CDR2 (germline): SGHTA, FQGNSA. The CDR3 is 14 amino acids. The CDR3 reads CASSVGPLPYEQYF. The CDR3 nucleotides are TGTGCCAGCAGCGTAGGTCCGCTGCCCTACGAGCAGTACTTC.

For the CDR3, the DNA is TGTGCCAGCAGCTTAGTCGGACAGGGGGTTATGAACACTGAAGCTTTCTTT. Residues: CASSLVGQGVMNTEAFF. The chain combines TRBV7-3 with TRBJ1-1, with 10 nucleotides matching TRBD1. Trimming cost V 2 bases and J 0 bases; bases outside gene matches: 6. This CDR3 is 17 amino acids long. Germline assignment: CDR1 SGHTA and CDR2 FQGTGA.

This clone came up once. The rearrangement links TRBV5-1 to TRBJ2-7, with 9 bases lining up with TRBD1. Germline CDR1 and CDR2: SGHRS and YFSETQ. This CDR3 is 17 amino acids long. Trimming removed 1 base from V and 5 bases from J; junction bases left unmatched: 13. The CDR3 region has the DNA TGCGCCAGCAGCTTGAGGGGCGGGACAGGGATAATCCACGAGCAGTACTTC. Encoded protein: CASSLRGGTGIIHEQYF.

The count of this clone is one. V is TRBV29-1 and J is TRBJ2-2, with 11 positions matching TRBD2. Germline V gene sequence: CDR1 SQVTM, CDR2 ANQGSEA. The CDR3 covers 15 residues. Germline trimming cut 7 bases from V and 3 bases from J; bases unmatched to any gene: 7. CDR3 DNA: TGCAGCGCGAGCCTAGCGGGAGGCTACACCGGGGAGCTGTTTTTT. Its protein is CSASLAGGYTGELFF.

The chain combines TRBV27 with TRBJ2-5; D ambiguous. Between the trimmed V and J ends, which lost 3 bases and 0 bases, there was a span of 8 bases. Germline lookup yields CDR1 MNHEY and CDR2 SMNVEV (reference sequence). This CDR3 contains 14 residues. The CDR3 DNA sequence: TGTGCCAGCAGTTTTCTTGGGGACCAAGAGACCCAGTACTTC. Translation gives CASSFLGDQETQYF.

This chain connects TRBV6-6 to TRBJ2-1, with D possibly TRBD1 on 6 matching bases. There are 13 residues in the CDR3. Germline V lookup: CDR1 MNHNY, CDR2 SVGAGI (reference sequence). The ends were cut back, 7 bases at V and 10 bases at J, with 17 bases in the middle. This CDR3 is CASTTGQPWEQFF. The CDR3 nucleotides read TGTGCCAGCACGACCGGACAGCCGTGGGAGCAGTTCTTC.

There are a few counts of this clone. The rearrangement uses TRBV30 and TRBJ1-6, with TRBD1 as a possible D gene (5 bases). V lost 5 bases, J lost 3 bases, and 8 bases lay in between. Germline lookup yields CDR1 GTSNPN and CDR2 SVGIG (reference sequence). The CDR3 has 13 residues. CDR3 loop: CAWVTDYNSPLHF. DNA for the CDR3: TGTGCCTGGGTGACAGACTATAATTCACCCCTCCACTTT.

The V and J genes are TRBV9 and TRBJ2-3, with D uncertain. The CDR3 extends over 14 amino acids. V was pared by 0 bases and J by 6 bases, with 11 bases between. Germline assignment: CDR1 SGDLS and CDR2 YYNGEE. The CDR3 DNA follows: TGTGCCAGCAGCGTAGAGTTCCCTCCGGATACGCAGTATTTT. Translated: CASSVEFPPDTQYF.

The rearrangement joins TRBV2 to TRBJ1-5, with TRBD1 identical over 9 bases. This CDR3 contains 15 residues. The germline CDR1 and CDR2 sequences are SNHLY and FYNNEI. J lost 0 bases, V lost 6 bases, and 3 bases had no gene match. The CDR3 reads CASRGDRASNQPQHF. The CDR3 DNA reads TGTGCCAGCAGGGGGGACAGGGCTAGCAATCAGCCCCAGCATTTT.

The CDR3 DNA is TGCGCCAGCAGTGACTCAGGGACTAGCGGGAGGGGATACGAGCAGTACTTC. Translating gives CASSDSGTSGRGYEQYF. V usage is TRBV10-1 and J usage is TRBJ2-7; 16 nucleotides agree with TRBD2. V was pared by 3 bases and J by 4 bases, with 6 bases of the junction left unmatched. This CDR3 is 17 amino acids long. Germline CDR1 and CDR2: WNHNN and SYGVQD (reference sequence).

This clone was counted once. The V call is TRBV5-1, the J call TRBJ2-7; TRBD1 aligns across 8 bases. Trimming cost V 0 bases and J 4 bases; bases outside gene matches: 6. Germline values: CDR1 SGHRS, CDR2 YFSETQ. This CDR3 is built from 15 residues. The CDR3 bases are TGCGCCAGCAGCTTGGATGCGACAGGGGAGTACGAGCAGTACTTC. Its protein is CASSLDATGEYEQYF.

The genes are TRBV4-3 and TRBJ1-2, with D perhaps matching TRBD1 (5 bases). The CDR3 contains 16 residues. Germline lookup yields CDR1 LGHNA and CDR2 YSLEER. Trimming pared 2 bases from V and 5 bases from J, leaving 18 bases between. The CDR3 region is CASSQKGLRGAYGYTF. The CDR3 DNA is TGCGCCAGCAGCCAAAAGGGGCTAAGAGGGGCTTATGGCTACACCTTC.

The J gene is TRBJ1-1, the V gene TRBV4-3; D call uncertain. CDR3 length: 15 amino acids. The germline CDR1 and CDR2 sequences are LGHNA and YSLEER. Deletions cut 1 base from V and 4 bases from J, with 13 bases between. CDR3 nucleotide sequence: TGCGCCAGCAGCCAAGTCGAGGTGAGGGCCACTGAAGCTTTCTTT. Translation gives CASSQVEVRATEAFF.

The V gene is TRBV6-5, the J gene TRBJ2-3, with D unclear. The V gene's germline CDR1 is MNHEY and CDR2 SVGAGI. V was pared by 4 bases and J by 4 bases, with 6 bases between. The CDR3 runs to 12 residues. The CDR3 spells CASSSPPDTQYF. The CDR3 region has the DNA TGTGCCAGCAGTTCCCCACCAGATACGCAGTATTTT.

The CDR3 bases are TGTGCCAGCAGCGACTACATGGGAGACAATCAGCCCCAGCATTTT. Translation gives CASSDYMGDNQPQHF. V usage is TRBV6-5 and J usage is TRBJ1-5; D gene unclear. This CDR3 spans 15 amino acids. The V and J ends lost 6 bases and 3 bases respectively, with 15 bases between them. Germline V gene data show CDR1 as MNHEY and CDR2 as SVGAGI.

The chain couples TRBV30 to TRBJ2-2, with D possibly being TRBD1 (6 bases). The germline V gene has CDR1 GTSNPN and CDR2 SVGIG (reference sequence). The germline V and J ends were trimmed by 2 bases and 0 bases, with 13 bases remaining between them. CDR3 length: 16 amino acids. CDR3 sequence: CAWSWMDRTNTGELFF. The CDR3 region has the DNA TGTGCCTGGAGTTGGATGGACAGAACGAACACCGGGGAGCTGTTTTTT.

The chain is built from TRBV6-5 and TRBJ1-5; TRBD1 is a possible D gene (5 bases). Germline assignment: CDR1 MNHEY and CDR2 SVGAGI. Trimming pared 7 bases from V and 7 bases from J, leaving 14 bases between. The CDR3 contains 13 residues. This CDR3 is CASTRAGGQPQHF. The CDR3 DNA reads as TGTGCCAGCACCAGGGCCGGGGGGCAGCCCCAGCATTTT.

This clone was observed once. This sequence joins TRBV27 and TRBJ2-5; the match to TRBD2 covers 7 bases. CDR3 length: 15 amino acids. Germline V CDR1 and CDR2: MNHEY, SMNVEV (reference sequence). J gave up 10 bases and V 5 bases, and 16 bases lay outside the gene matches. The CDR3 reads CASSLGGTALKGQYF. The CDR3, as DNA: TGTGCCAGCAGTCTCGGGGGGACCGCCTTGAAGGGCCAGTACTTC.

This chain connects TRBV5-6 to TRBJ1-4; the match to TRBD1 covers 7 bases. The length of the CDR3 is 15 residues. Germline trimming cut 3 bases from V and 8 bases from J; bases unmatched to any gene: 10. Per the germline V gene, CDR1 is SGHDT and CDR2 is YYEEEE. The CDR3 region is CASSYDRASSEKLFF. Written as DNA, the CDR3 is TGTGCCAGCAGCTACGACAGGGCTAGTAGCGAAAAACTGTTTTTT.

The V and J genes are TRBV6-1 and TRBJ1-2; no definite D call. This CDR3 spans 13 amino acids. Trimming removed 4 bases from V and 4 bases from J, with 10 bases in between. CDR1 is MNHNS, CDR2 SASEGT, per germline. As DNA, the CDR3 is TGTGCCAGCAGTGCCAGCACCGGCTATGGCTACACCTTC. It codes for CASSASTGYGYTF.

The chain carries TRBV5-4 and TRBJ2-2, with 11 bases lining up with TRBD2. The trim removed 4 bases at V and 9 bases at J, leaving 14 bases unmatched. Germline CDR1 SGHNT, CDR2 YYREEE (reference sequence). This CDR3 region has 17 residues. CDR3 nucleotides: TGTGCCAGCAGCCGTTTTGGGACTAGCGGCCAAAACAGGGAGCTGTTTTTT. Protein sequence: CASSRFGTSGQNRELFF.

The CDR3 protein is CASSDIHSGNTIYF. CDR3 DNA: TGTGCCAGCAGTGACATACACTCTGGAAACACCATATATTTT. This chain joins TRBV2 and TRBJ1-3; no reliable D call. Trimming took 3 bases from V and 0 from J, leaving 6 bases between them. CDR1 is SNHLY, CDR2 FYNNEI, per germline. CDR3 length equals 14 residues.

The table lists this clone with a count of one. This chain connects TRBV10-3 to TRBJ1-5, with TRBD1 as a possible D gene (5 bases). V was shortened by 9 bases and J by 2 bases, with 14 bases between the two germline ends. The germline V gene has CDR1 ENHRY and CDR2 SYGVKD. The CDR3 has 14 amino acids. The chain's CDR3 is CAIGEAGRNQPQHF. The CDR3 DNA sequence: TGTGCCATTGGAGAGGCGGGGCGCAATCAGCCCCAGCATTTT.

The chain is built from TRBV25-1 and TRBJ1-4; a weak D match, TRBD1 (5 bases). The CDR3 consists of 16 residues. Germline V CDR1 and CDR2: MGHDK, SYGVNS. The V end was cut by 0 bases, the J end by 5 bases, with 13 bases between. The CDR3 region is CASSEYTPGRNEKLFF. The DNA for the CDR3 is TGTGCCAGCAGTGAATACACCCCGGGACGGAATGAAAAACTGTTTTTT. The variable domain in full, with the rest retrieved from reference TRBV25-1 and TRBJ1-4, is EADIYQTPRYLVIGTGKKITLECSQTMGHDKMYWYQQDPGMELHLIHYSYGVNSTEKGDLSSESTVSRIRTEHFPLTLESARPSHTSQYLCASSEYTPGRNEKLFFGSGTQLSVL.

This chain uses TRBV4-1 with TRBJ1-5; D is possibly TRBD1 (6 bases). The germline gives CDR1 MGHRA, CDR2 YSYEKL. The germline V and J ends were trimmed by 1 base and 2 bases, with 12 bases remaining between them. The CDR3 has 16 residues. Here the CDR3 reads CASSQGINRGNQPQHF. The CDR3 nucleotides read TGCGCCAGCAGCCAAGGCATAAACAGGGGCAATCAGCCCCAGCATTTT.

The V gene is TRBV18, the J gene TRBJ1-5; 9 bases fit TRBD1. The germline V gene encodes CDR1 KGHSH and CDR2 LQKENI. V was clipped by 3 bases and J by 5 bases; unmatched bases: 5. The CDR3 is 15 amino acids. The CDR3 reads CASSPRQGVYQPQHF. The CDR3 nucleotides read TGTGCCAGCTCACCCAGACAGGGGGTTTATCAGCCCCAGCATTTT. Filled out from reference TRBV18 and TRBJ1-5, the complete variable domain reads NAGVMQNPRHLVRRRGQEARLRCSPMKGHSHVYWYRQLPEEGLKFMVYLQKENIIDESGMPKERFSAEFPKEGPSILRIQQVVRGDSAAYFCASSPRQGVYQPQHFGDGTRLSIL.

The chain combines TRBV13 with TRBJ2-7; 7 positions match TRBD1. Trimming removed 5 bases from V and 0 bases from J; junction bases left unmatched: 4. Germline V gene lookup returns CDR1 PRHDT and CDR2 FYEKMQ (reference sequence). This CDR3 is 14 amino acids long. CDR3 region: CASSLRDSSYEQYF. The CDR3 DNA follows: TGTGCCAGCAGCCTCCGGGACAGCTCCTACGAGCAGTACTTC.

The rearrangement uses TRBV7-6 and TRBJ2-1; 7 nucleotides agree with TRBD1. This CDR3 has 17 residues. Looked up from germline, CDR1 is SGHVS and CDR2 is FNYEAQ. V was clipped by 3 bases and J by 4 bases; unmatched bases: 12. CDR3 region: CASSLSLRDRQYNEQFF. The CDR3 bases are TGTGCCAGCAGCTTGTCTCTCCGGGACAGACAATACAATGAGCAGTTCTTC.

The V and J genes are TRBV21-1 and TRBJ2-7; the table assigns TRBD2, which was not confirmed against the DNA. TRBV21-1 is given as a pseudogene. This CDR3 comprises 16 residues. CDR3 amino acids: CASSKGGETSGLGQYF. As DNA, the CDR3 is TGTGCCAGCAGCAAAGGGGGAGAGACTAGCGGACTGGGGCAGTACTTC.

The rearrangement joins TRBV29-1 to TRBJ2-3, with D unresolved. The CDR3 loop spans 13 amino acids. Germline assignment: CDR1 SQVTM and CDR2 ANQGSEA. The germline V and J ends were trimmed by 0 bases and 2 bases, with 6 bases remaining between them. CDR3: CSVEEGHTDTQYF. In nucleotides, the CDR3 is TGCAGCGTTGAAGAAGGGCACACAGATACGCAGTATTTT.

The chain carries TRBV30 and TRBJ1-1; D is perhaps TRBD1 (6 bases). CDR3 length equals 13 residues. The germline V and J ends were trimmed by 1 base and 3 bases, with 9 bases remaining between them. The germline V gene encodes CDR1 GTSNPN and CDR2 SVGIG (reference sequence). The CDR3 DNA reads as TGTGCCTGGAGTGGGCAGGGGTACACTGAAGCTTTCTTT. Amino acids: CAWSGQGYTEAFF.

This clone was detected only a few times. Here the CDR3 reads CASSFQGSRVNEKLFF. The CDR3 DNA is TGTGCCAGCAGCTTCCAAGGGTCCAGGGTAAATGAAAAACTGTTTTTT. V gene TRBV2 combines with J gene TRBJ1-4, with a possible D match to TRBD1 (5 bases). The germline V and J ends were trimmed by 6 bases and 5 bases, with 19 bases remaining between them. The V gene's germline CDR1 is SNHLY and CDR2 FYNNEI. CDR3 length equals 16 residues.